A single sample is the source of the 21 T cell receptor beta chains below, sequenced in a study of human T cells and chemical hapten exposure. MiXCR, run by TCRdb on the RACE reads, gives a single entry per CDR3 protein. Among about 380,000 distinct CDR3 sequences listed, around 6% were seen once. Time point noted: patch test 2, 6 weeks after DPC sensitization. The sample's treatment: therapeutic diphenylcyclopropenone sensitization with weekly scalp DPC. The sequencing used whole blood, collected in connection with sensitization to the hapten diphenylcyclopropenone (DPC). The receptors come from a woman between 18 and 30 years old with alopecia areata. Some clones in this sample may be carry-over from other donors' samples.

V gene TRBV18 combines with J gene TRBJ1-1; no reliable D call. CDR1 and CDR2 from the germline V gene are KGHSH and LQKENI. CDR3 length equals 12 residues. Between the trimmed V and J ends, which lost 3 bases and 7 bases, there was a span of 9 bases. The CDR3 here is CASSPPGREAFF. The DNA for the CDR3 is TGTGCCAGCTCACCTCCGGGCCGTGAAGCTTTCTTT.

Many counts were recorded for this clonotype. J is TRBJ1-2 and V is TRBV28; D possibly corresponds to TRBD1 (6 bases). CDR3 length equals 14 residues. Trimming shortened V by 6 bases and J by 4 bases, and 15 bases separated the two germline ends. Germline V gene sequence: CDR1 MDHEN, CDR2 SYDVKM. The CDR3 nucleotides are TGTGCCAGCAGCCCCACCCCGACAGGCTATGGCTACACCTTC. Its protein is CASSPTPTGYGYTF.

The chain recombines TRBV3-1 with TRBJ2-1, with D hard to call. The CDR3 sequence is 12 residues long. Germline-derived CDR1 and CDR2 are LGHDT and YNNKEL (reference sequence). Trimming removed 0 bases from V and 10 bases from J, with 7 bases in between. Written as DNA, the CDR3 is TGTGCCAGCAGCCAAGAGTCCCAGGAGCAGTTCTTC. This gives the protein CASSQESQEQFF.

This clonotype was observed a handful of times. The chain is built from TRBV3-1 and TRBJ2-1, with 8 positions matching TRBD2. The germline CDR1 and CDR2 sequences are LGHDT and YNNKEL (reference sequence). The CDR3 loop spans 16 amino acids. V was pared by 2 bases and J by 1 base, with 4 bases of the junction left unmatched. CDR3 residues: CASSQHSGVSYNEQFF. The CDR3 bases are TGTGCCAGCAGCCAACATAGCGGGGTATCCTACAATGAGCAGTTCTTC.

This clonotype was found a few times. The V gene is TRBV12-3 or TRBV12-4, the J gene TRBJ2-1; no clear D gene. Between the trimmed V and J ends, which lost 4 bases and 12 bases, there was a span of 16 bases. This CDR3 comprises 13 residues. The DNA for the CDR3 is TGTGCCAGCAGTTCACCCTACCATATATGGCAGTTCTTC. Translation gives CASSSPYHIWQFF.

The J gene is TRBJ2-2, the V gene TRBV5-6; D gene ambiguous. Germline assignment: CDR1 SGHDT and CDR2 YYEEEE. The CDR3 has 15 amino acids. Trimming removed 3 bases from V and 3 bases from J, with 12 bases in between. In DNA form, the CDR3 reads TGTGCCAGCAGCTCGTCCCTATACGACACCGGGGAGCTGTTTTTT. This encodes CASSSSLYDTGELFF.

This CDR3 is CASSLRTDSYEQYF. As DNA, the CDR3 is TGCGCCAGCAGCTTGAGGACAGACTCCTACGAGCAGTACTTC. The gene calls are TRBV5-1 and TRBJ2-7, with a possible D match to TRBD1 (6 bases). The CDR3 consists of 14 residues. Trimming pared 1 base from V and 0 bases from J, leaving 8 bases between. Germline V gene sequence: CDR1 SGHRS, CDR2 YFSETQ.

This clonotype showed up many times. The V and J genes are TRBV5-4 and TRBJ2-6, with unresolved D. Per the germline V gene, CDR1 is SGHNT and CDR2 is YYREEE (reference sequence). The CDR3 contains 16 residues. V was trimmed by 4 bases and J by 2 bases, leaving 13 bases between them. The CDR3 region is CASSLMTRTGANVLTF. For the CDR3, the DNA is TGTGCCAGCAGCCTTATGACCCGGACTGGGGCCAACGTCCTGACTTTC.

The rearrangement uses TRBV10-2 and TRBJ2-6; a possible D gene is TRBD1 (6 bases). CDR1 and CDR2 from the germline V gene are WSHSY and SAAADI. The CDR3 has 16 amino acids. V was pared by 3 bases and J by 0 bases, with 9 bases between. CDR3 coding DNA: TGCGCCAGCAGTGACGACAGGCACTCTGGGGCCAACGTCCTGACTTTC. This sequence encodes CASSDDRHSGANVLTF.

The V call is TRBV5-5, the J call TRBJ2-1; 8 positions match TRBD1. Trimming took 4 bases from V and 1 from J; bases not matched to a gene: 4. This CDR3 has 15 amino acids. CDR1 SGHKS and CDR2 YYEKEE come from the germline V gene (reference sequence). CDR3 region: CASSKQGASYNEQFF. The CDR3 DNA sequence: TGTGCCAGCAGCAAGCAGGGGGCATCCTACAATGAGCAGTTCTTC.

CDR3 nucleotide sequence: TGTGCCAGCAGTTGTACCATGGCGGGCAGGGTGGACACTGAAGCTTTCTTT. Protein sequence: CASSCTMAGRVDTEAFF. The V gene is TRBV28, the J gene TRBJ1-1; tentatively, D is TRBD1 (5 bases). V was clipped by 4 bases and J by 3 bases, with 21 bases between them. This CDR3 is built from 17 residues. Germline-derived CDR1 and CDR2 are MDHEN and SYDVKM.

This clonotype has just a few counts. The rearrangement links TRBV28 to TRBJ2-2; 8 bases fit TRBD2. CDR3 length: 18 residues. V lost 5 bases to trimming and J lost 2 bases; unmatched junction nucleotides: 13. Germline V CDR1 and CDR2: MDHEN, SYDVKM. As DNA, the CDR3 is TGTGCCAGCAGTCACGAAAGTATAGGACTAGCCAACACCGGGGAGCTGTTTTTT. Translation: CASSHESIGLANTGELFF.

Many counts were recorded for this clonotype. The chain joins TRBV20-1 to TRBJ2-5, with TRBD2 matching over 11 bases. The CDR3 covers 15 residues. Losses at the gene ends were 5 bases for V and 4 bases for J; bases not matched to a gene: 9. Germline V gives CDR1 DFQATT, CDR2 SNEGSKA (reference sequence). CDR3 in DNA: TGCAGTGCTCCCGATAGCGGGGGGGCCACAGAGACCCAGTACTTC. It codes for CSAPDSGGATETQYF.

This clonotype was detected ten times or more. The V gene is TRBV7-9, the J gene TRBJ1-3, with a tentative D call TRBD1 (6 bases). Trimming pared 2 bases from V and 3 bases from J, leaving 11 bases between. The CDR3 covers 15 residues. Germline assignment: CDR1 SEHNR and CDR2 FQNEAQ (reference sequence). CDR3 loop: CASSLSGAFGNTIYF. CDR3 sequence (DNA): TGTGCCAGCAGCTTATCGGGGGCGTTTGGAAACACCATATATTTT.

This clonotype showed up many times. This sequence joins TRBV3-1 and TRBJ1-2; D unresolved. Germline values: CDR1 LGHDT, CDR2 YNNKEL (reference sequence). The CDR3 is made up of 13 amino acids. V gave up 4 bases and J gave up 0 bases, with 6 bases separating them. The CDR3 nucleotides are TGTGCCAGCAGCCCGATAGCTAACTATGGCTACACCTTC. The encoded protein is CASSPIANYGYTF.

The rearrangement uses TRBV2 and TRBJ1-5; possibly TRBD1 for D (6 bases). Germline loops: CDR1 SNHLY, CDR2 FYNNEI. This CDR3 spans 14 amino acids. V lost 7 bases and J lost 1, with 11 bases in between. The CDR3 bases are TGTGCCAGCACCACACAGGGCAGCAATCAGCCCCAGCATTTT. This sequence encodes CASTTQGSNQPQHF. The whole variable domain, filled in from reference TRBV2 and TRBJ1-5, reads EPEVTQTPSHQVTQMGQEVILRCVPISNHLYFYWYRQILGQKVEFLVSFYNNEISEKSEIFDDQFSVERPDGSNFTLKIRSTKLEDSAMYFCASTTQGSNQPQHFGDGTRLSIL.

This chain links TRBV7-2 with TRBJ1-6, with D possibly TRBD1 on 5 matching bases. V gave up 4 bases and J gave up 3 bases, with 7 bases separating them. Germline V gives CDR1 SGHTA, CDR2 FQGNSA. This CDR3 region has 14 residues. This CDR3 is CASSSGGYNSPLHF. CDR3 nucleotides: TGTGCCAGCAGCTCTGGGGGCTATAATTCACCCCTCCACTTT.

In this sample, this clonotype turned up a few times. This rearrangement joins TRBV28 to TRBJ2-7; D uncertain. Germline assignment: CDR1 MDHEN and CDR2 SYDVKM. Between the trimmed V and J ends, which lost 7 bases and 5 bases, there was a span of 18 bases. This CDR3 has 14 amino acids. The CDR3 sequence is CASTSFGGSDEQYF. CDR3 in DNA: TGTGCCAGCACCTCTTTTGGCGGTTCTGACGAGCAGTACTTC.

This clonotype was recorded many times. The chain uses TRBV29-1 and TRBJ1-2, with a possible D match to TRBD1 (6 bases). The V end lost 4 bases, the J end lost 0 bases, and 9 bases lay between the germline ends. The V gene's germline CDR1 is SQVTM and CDR2 ANQGSEA. The CDR3 is made up of 13 amino acids. CDR3 DNA sequence: TGCAGCGTTGCGGACAGCTCTAACTATGGCTACACCTTC. Amino acid sequence: CSVADSSNYGYTF.

This clonotype has a count of ten or more. V and J are TRBV15 and TRBJ1-1; 12 bases match TRBD1. The ends lost 1 base at V and 6 bases at J; junction bases unmatched: 3. CDR1 LNHNV and CDR2 YYDKDF come from the germline V gene (reference sequence). This CDR3 spans 15 amino acids. For the CDR3, the DNA is TGTGCCACCAGCAGAGTAGGGACAGGGGGCTCTGAAGCTTTCTTT. It codes for CATSRVGTGGSEAFF.

The chain's CDR3 is CASSDTAGAEQYF. CDR3 bases: TGTGCCAGCAGTGATACGGCAGGGGCCGAGCAGTACTTC. This chain uses TRBV6-1 with TRBJ2-7, with D perhaps matching TRBD1 (6 bases). With 3 bases removed from V and 6 bases from J, the gap between germline ends came to 12 bases. The CDR3 loop spans 13 amino acids. Germline V gene lookup returns CDR1 MNHNS and CDR2 SASEGT.